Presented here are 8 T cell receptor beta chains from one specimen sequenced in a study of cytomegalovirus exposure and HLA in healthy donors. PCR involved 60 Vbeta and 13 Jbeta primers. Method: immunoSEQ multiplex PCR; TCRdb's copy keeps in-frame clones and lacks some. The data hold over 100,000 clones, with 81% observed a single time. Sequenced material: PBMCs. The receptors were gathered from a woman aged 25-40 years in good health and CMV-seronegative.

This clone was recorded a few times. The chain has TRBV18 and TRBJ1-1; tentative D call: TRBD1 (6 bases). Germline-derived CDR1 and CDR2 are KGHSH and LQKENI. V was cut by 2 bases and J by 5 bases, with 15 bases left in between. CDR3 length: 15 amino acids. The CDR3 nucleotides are TGTGCCAGCTCACCAGAGGTGAACAGGGATACTGAAGCTTTCTTT. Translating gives CASSPEVNRDTEAFF.

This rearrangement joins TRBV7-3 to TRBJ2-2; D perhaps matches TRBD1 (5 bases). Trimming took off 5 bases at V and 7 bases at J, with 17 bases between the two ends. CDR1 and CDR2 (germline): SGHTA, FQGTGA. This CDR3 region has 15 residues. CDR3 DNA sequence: TGTGCCAGCAGCCGCCAGGGCGCCCGGAGCGGGGAGCTGTTTTTT. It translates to CASSRQGARSGELFF.

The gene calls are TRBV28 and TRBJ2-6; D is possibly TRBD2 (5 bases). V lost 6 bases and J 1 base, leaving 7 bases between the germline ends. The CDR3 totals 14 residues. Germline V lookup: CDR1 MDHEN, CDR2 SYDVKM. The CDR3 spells CASSTGSGANVLTF. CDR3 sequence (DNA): TGTGCCAGCAGCACGGGGTCTGGGGCCAACGTCCTGACTTTC.

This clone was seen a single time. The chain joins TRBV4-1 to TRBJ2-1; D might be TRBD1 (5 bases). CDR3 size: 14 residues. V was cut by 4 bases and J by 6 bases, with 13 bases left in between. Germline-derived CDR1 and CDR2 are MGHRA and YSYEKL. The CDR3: CASSLQGHPNEQFF. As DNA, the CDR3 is TGCGCCAGCAGCCTACAAGGACACCCCAATGAGCAGTTCTTC.

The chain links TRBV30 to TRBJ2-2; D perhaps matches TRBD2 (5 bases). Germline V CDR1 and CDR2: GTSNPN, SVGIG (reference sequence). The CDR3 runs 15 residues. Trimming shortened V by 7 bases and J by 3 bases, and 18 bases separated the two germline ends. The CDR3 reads CASRFGGPDTGELFF. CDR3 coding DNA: TGTGCCTCCCGCTTCGGAGGCCCGGACACCGGGGAGCTGTTTTTT. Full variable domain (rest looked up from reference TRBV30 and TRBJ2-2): SQTIHQWPATLVQPVGSPLSLECTVEGTSNPNLYWYRQAAGRGLQLLFYSVGIGQISSEVPQNLSASRPQDRQFILSSKKLLLSDSGFYLCASRFGGPDTGELFFGEGSRLTVL.

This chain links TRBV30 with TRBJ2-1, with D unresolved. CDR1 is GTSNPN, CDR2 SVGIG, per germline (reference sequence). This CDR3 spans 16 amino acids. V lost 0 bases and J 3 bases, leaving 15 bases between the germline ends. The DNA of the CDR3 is TGTGCCTGGAGTGTACGGCCCAGCGCGAGCTACAATGAGCAGTTCTTC. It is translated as CAWSVRPSASYNEQFF.

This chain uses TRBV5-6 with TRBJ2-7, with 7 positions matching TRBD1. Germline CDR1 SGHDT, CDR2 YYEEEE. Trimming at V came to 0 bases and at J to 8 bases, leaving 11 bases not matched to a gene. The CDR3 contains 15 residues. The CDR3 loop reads CASSLADRAPIKQYF. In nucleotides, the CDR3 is TGTGCCAGCAGCTTGGCCGACAGGGCCCCAATTAAGCAGTACTTC.

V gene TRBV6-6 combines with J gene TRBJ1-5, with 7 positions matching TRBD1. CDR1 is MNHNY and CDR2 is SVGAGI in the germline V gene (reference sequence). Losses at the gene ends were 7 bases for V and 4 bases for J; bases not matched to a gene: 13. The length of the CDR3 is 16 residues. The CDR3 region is CASTEREGGGNQPQHF. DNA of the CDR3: TGTGCCAGCACCGAACGAGAAGGGGGCGGAAATCAGCCCCAGCATTTT.